This is a list of T cell receptor beta chains from one sample in a study of T cell repertoires in cytomegalovirus infection. These receptors' antigens are unknown. TCRdb used MiXCR to reprocess the reads, holding one entry per CDR3 protein. The sample holds approximately 120,000 distinct CDR3 sequences, 32% seen once. The source was CD8+ T cells from cultured PBMCs, collected from culture after CMV antigen stimulation. These receptors came from a human donor in good health (CMV status not recorded). Some clones in this sample may be carry-over from other donors' samples. The CDR3 runs from the conserved cysteine through the conserved F or W. A D gene is named only where the DNA matches it firmly. A clone size is listed for some rows: how often the clone was seen (once, few, many), or a class if it is expanded.

many	NA	TRBV12-3/TRBV12-4	TRBJ1-6	CASINEGLLNSPLHF	TGTGCCAGCATCAATGAAGGACTTCTAAATTCACCCCTCCACTTT
many	NA	TRBV7-2	TRBJ1-5	CASSLLGGAQHF	TGTGCCAGCAGCTTATTAGGGGGGGCCCAGCATTTT
NA	TRBD1	TRBV7-6	TRBJ1-1	CASSLNPGQGERAFF	TGTGCCAGCAGCCTAAACCCGGGACAGGGGGAGAGGGCTTTCTTT
few	NA	TRBV20-1	TRBJ2-1	CSARSNFGPHYNEQFF	TGCAGTGCTAGAAGCAATTTCGGGCCTCACTACAATGAGCAGTTCTTC
once	TRBD1	TRBV4-3	TRBJ1-3	CASSQDSGGPAGNTIYF	TGCGCCAGCAGCCAAGATTCAGGGGGCCCTGCTGGAAACACCATATATTTT
NA	NA	TRBV10-3	TRBJ2-2	CAISERPYDFWTANTGELFF	TGTGCCATCAGTGAAAGGCCCTACGACTTTTGGACAGCGAACACCGGGGAGCTGTTTTTT
NA	TRBD1	TRBV11-1	TRBJ2-3	CASSPRRTGTTDTQYF	TGTGCCAGCAGCCCAAGGCGGACAGGGACAACAGATACGCAGTATTTT
NA	TRBD1	TRBV18	TRBJ1-2	CASSPPGTGANYGYTF	TGTGCCAGCTCACCACCGGGGACAGGGGCTAACTATGGCTACACCTTC
few	NA	TRBV6-1	TRBJ1-5	CASSAPSTGYSNQPQHF	TGTGCCAGCAGTGCCCCTTCTACAGGGTATAGCAATCAGCCCCAGCATTTT
few	TRBD1	TRBV5-6	TRBJ2-1	CASSLQGASYNEQFF	TGTGCCAGCAGCTTGCAGGGGGCATCCTACAATGAGCAGTTCTTC
NA	NA	TRBV10-3	TRBJ2-1	CAISEFSREEQFF	TGTGCCATCAGTGAGTTCAGCCGGGAGGAGCAGTTCTTC
NA	NA	TRBV6-2/TRBV6-3	TRBJ1-5	CASSYGRVTQPQHF	TGTGCCAGCAGTTACGGCAGGGTTACTCAGCCCCAGCATTTT
NA	NA	TRBV3-1	TRBJ2-7	CASSQDGGHGYEQYF	TGTGCCAGCAGCCAAGATGGAGGGCATGGCTACGAGCAGTACTTC